These 25 T cell receptor beta chains were sequenced from one sample in a study of OX40 agonist ivuxolimab in advanced cancers. Sequencing used immunoSEQ multiplex PCR; TCRdb keeps in-frame clones, though not all of them. The data show 13,000 to 15,000 clones, with about 86% seen just once and 6.7% held by the top ten. The sequencing here drew on CD4+ or CD8+ T cells sorted from blood, taken in a trial of the OX40 agonist ivuxolimab. These receptors came from an adult with an advanced solid tumor such as melanoma, head and neck, liver or kidney cancer.

The chain employs TRBV19 and TRBJ1-4; D may be TRBD1 (5 bases). The V and J ends lost 7 bases and 2 bases respectively, with 17 bases between them. The CDR3 consists of 16 residues. Germline CDR1 reads LNHDA; CDR2 reads SQIVND (reference sequence). CDR3 in DNA: TGTGCCAGTAACCTAAGGGGAGGGAGTACTAATGAAAAACTGTTTTTT. Protein sequence: CASNLRGGSTNEKLFF.

The CDR3 region is CASSLGGADYEQYF. DNA for the CDR3: TGTGCCAGCAGCTTAGGGGGGGCTGATTACGAGCAGTACTTC. The J gene is TRBJ2-7, the V gene TRBV11-2; either TRBD1 or TRBD2 may supply D (6 bases each). The V end lost 1 base, the J end lost 4 bases, and 11 bases lay between the germline ends. Per the germline V gene, CDR1 is SGHAT and CDR2 is FQNNGV. The CDR3 covers 14 residues.

V is TRBV10-3 and J is TRBJ2-7; 9 nucleotides agree with TRBD2. This CDR3 has 15 residues. The J segment lost 0 bases and the V segment lost 3 bases, leaving 3 bases of the junction unmatched. Germline CDR1 reads ENHRY; CDR2 reads SYGVKD. The CDR3 sequence: CAISEGSGSSYEQYF. CDR3 in DNA: TGTGCCATCAGTGAAGGTAGCGGGAGCTCCTACGAGCAGTACTTC.

The chain uses TRBV18 and TRBJ1-3; no firm D call. Trimming pared 2 bases from V and 0 bases from J, leaving 14 bases between. Germline CDR1 and CDR2: KGHSH and LQKENI. The CDR3 is 17 amino acids. CDR3 sequence reads: CASSPGAPTDSGNTIYF. The CDR3 DNA follows: TGTGCCAGCTCACCAGGAGCTCCGACTGACTCTGGAAACACCATATATTTT.

The J gene is TRBJ2-6, the V gene TRBV5-8; 7 bases match TRBD1. Per germline, CDR1 SGHTS and CDR2 YDEGEE. V dropped 4 bases and J dropped 0; count of bases not matched to a gene: 10. The CDR3 totals 18 residues. CDR3 nucleotides: TGTGCCAGCAGCATAGGGACAGTAGCTCTCTCTGGGGCCAACGTCCTGACTTTC. Amino acid sequence: CASSIGTVALSGANVLTF.

The V call is TRBV5-6, the J call TRBJ1-5; D not certain. The V end lost 4 bases, the J end lost 3 bases, and 11 bases lay between the germline ends. Germline CDR1 reads SGHDT; CDR2 reads YYEEEE. This CDR3 has 14 amino acids. The CDR3 is CASSRGRHNQPQHF. CDR3 bases: TGTGCCAGCAGCCGCGGACGGCACAATCAGCCCCAGCATTTT.

The V gene is TRBV5-1, the J gene TRBJ2-1; 7 nucleotides agree with TRBD1. This CDR3 has 15 amino acids. J gave up 3 bases and V 0 bases, and 3 bases lay outside the gene matches. Germline assignment: CDR1 SGHRS and CDR2 YFSETQ. CDR3: CASSLGTGDYNEQFF. The CDR3 DNA reads as TGCGCCAGCAGCTTGGGCACAGGGGACTACAATGAGCAGTTCTTC.

For this clone: At one end, the junction sequence differs from germline, possibly due to a read error. The chain recombines TRBV4-1 with TRBJ1-5; the D gene is possibly TRBD1 (5 bases). The CDR3 runs to 13 residues. The germline gives CDR1 MGHRA, CDR2 YSYEKL. CDR3 sequence reads: CANSRERNQPQHF. As DNA, the CDR3 is TGCGCCAACAGCAGGGAGAGGAATCAGCCCCAGCATTTT.

This clone is a singleton in its sample. V gene TRBV5-1 combines with J gene TRBJ2-7, with D maybe TRBD1 (5 bases). This CDR3 spans 13 amino acids. Per germline, CDR1 SGHRS and CDR2 YFSETQ. V was cut by 1 base and J by 5 bases, with 10 bases left in between. In nucleotides, the CDR3 is TGCGCCAGCAGCTTGACCAGGGCGCACGAGCAGTACTTC. Its protein product is CASSLTRAHEQYF.

The rearrangement links TRBV5-5 to TRBJ2-5; D tentatively fits TRBD1 or TRBD2 (6 bases each). Trimming pared 6 bases from V and 7 bases from J, leaving 19 bases between. Germline lookup yields CDR1 SGHKS and CDR2 YYEKEE (reference sequence). This CDR3 is built from 14 residues. The CDR3, as DNA: TGTGCCAGCAAGGAGGGGGTGATACAGGGGACCCAGTACTTC. Its protein product is CASKEGVIQGTQYF. Using reference TRBV5-5 and TRBJ2-5 for the parts outside the CDR3, the full variable domain is DAGVTQSPTHLIKTRGQQVTLRCSPISGHKSVSWYQQVLGQGPQFIFQYYEKEERGRGNFPDRFSARQFPNYSSELNVNALLLGDSALYLCASKEGVIQGTQYFGPGTRLLVL.

In this sample, this clone turned up once. V gene TRBV2 combines with J gene TRBJ1-1; D is uncertain. CDR1 and CDR2 (germline): SNHLY, FYNNEI. This CDR3 region has 13 residues. Trimming shortened V by 5 bases and J by 4 bases, and 11 bases separated the two germline ends. CDR3 DNA sequence: TGTGCCAGCAGTCTCCAGTTGAGCACTGAAGCTTTCTTT. Its protein product is CASSLQLSTEAFF.

The chain recombines TRBV7-2 with TRBJ2-3; D is possibly TRBD1 or TRBD2 (6 bases each). The CDR3 extends over 14 amino acids. Germline values: CDR1 SGHTA, CDR2 FQGNSA. Trimming removed 3 bases at V and 1 base at J, with 8 bases between. Written as DNA, the CDR3 is TGTGCCAGCAGCTTCGGGGGCGGCACAGATACGCAGTATTTT. This sequence encodes CASSFGGGTDTQYF.

CDR3 loop: CASSSSVAGGGEQYF. The CDR3 coding sequence is TGTGCCAGCAGTTCCAGCGTGGCAGGGGGCGGCGAGCAGTACTTC. The V gene is TRBV28, the J gene TRBJ2-7, with 8 bases identical to TRBD1. The junction had 11 bases not matched to a gene; V was cut back by 4 bases and J by 6 bases. CDR1 and CDR2 from the germline V gene are MDHEN and SYDVKM. The length of the CDR3 is 15 residues.

As for this clone: The DNA is left out, because the CDR3 cannot be placed on it with certainty; the CDR3 is given as TCRdb lists it. This CDR3 is CASGLWGLGTGF. The chain is built from TRBV12-5 and TRBJ2-3; TRBD1 is the table's D call and was not checked against the DNA. The CDR3 numbers 12 amino acids, ends counted. Germline V gene lookup returns CDR1 LGHNT and CDR2 FRNRAP.

This chain connects TRBV5-6 to TRBJ1-3; no clear D. V was shortened by 4 bases and J by 4 bases, with 15 bases between the two germline ends. The CDR3 extends over 15 amino acids. Germline V gene sequence: CDR1 SGHDT, CDR2 YYEEEE. CDR3 DNA: TGTGCCAGCAGCAGCCGGATGGTGGGGGGAAACACCATATATTTT. Amino acids: CASSSRMVGGNTIYF. The whole variable domain, filled in from reference TRBV5-6 and TRBJ1-3, reads DAGVTQSPTHLIKTRGQQVTLRCSPKSGHDTVSWYQQALGQGPQFIFQYYEEEERQRGNFPDRFSGHQFPNYSSELNVNALLLGDSALYLCASSSRMVGGNTIYFGEGSWLTVV.

Written as DNA, the CDR3 is TGTGCCAGCAGTGGGTTGGCAGGGGATCAGCCCCAGCATTTT. The encoded protein is CASSGLAGDQPQHF. The rearrangement joins TRBV6-1 to TRBJ1-5, with D tentatively TRBD1 (6 bases). Germline values: CDR1 MNHNS, CDR2 SASEGT. The germline V and J ends were trimmed by 4 bases and 5 bases, with 12 bases remaining between them. This CDR3 spans 14 amino acids.

The J gene is TRBJ2-5, the V gene TRBV4-1; possible D gene TRBD2, 5 bases. This CDR3 region has 13 residues. CDR1 is MGHRA, CDR2 YSYEKL, per germline. The germline V and J ends were trimmed by 4 bases and 3 bases, with 9 bases remaining between them. The CDR3 sequence: CASSPAGEETQYF. CDR3 sequence (DNA): TGCGCCAGCAGCCCCGCGGGTGAAGAGACCCAGTACTTC.

This chain uses TRBV10-2 with TRBJ2-2; possibly TRBD1 or TRBD2 for D (6 bases each). CDR1 and CDR2 (germline): WSHSY, SAAADI. This CDR3 spans 14 amino acids. Between the trimmed V and J ends, which lost 6 bases and 2 bases, there was a span of 10 bases. The CDR3 sequence is CASRVGGNTGELFF. For the CDR3, the DNA is TGCGCCAGCAGGGTCGGGGGCAACACCGGGGAGCTGTTTTTT.

This rearrangement joins TRBV19 to TRBJ1-1, with 10 bases fitting TRBD1. This CDR3 has 14 residues. In germline, CDR1 is LNHDA, CDR2 SQIVND (reference sequence). Trimming removed 6 bases from V and 6 bases from J; junction bases left unmatched: 7. CDR3 DNA sequence: TGTGCCAGTAGCCTGTCCGGGACAGGGGCTGAAGCTTTCTTT. Protein product: CASSLSGTGAEAFF. Using reference TRBV19 and TRBJ1-1 for the parts outside the CDR3, the full variable domain is DGGITQSPKYLFRKEGQNVTLSCEQNLNHDAMYWYRQDPGQGLRLIYYSQIVNDFQKGDIAEGYSVSREKKESFPLTVTSAQKNPTAFYLCASSLSGTGAEAFFGQGTRLTVV.

CDR3 sequence: CASSRPTGSGANVLTF. Written as DNA, the CDR3 is TGTGCCAGCAGCCGACCGACAGGGTCTGGGGCCAACGTCCTGACTTTC. The genes are TRBV2 and TRBJ2-6, with TRBD1 matching 7 bases. The germline V gene encodes CDR1 SNHLY and CDR2 FYNNEI. The ends lost 6 bases at V and 1 base at J; junction bases unmatched: 6. The CDR3 has 16 residues.

The chain recombines TRBV28 with TRBJ2-1, with TRBD2 identical over 7 bases. This CDR3 spans 16 amino acids. The germline CDR1 and CDR2 sequences are MDHEN and SYDVKM. Trimming took 3 bases from V and 4 from J; bases not matched to a gene: 9. CDR3 sequence: CASSFPLAEYYNEQFF. Written as DNA, the CDR3 is TGTGCCAGCAGTTTCCCTCTAGCGGAGTATTACAATGAGCAGTTCTTC.

The gene calls are TRBV9 and TRBJ2-1; 10 bases map to TRBD2. Germline CDR1 reads SGDLS; CDR2 reads YYNGEE. The CDR3 runs 16 residues. Trimming took 4 bases from V and 5 from J; bases not matched to a gene: 9. CDR3 loop: CASSRSGGALDNEQFF. The DNA of the CDR3 is TGTGCCAGCAGCCGGAGCGGGGGGGCCTTGGACAATGAGCAGTTCTTC.

The chain joins TRBV6-1 to TRBJ2-1; 13 nucleotides match TRBD2. Germline trimming cut 11 bases from V and 0 bases from J; bases unmatched to any gene: 4. This CDR3 contains 15 residues. Germline CDR1 and CDR2: MNHNS and SASEGT. This CDR3 is CAAGLAGHSYNEQFF. The CDR3 DNA reads as TGTGCCGCGGGACTAGCGGGGCACTCCTACAATGAGCAGTTCTTC.

V usage is TRBV25-1 and J usage is TRBJ1-1, with a weak D call TRBD1 (5 bases). Germline V lookup: CDR1 MGHDK, CDR2 SYGVNS. Between the trimmed V and J ends, which lost 3 bases and 5 bases, there was a span of 16 bases. The CDR3 extends over 15 amino acids. The CDR3 spells CASSETVTADTEAFF. The CDR3, as DNA: TGTGCCAGCAGTGAGACGGTGACAGCGGATACTGAAGCTTTCTTT. Based on the CDR3 plus reference TRBV25-1 and TRBJ1-1, the full variable domain is EADIYQTPRYLVIGTGKKITLECSQTMGHDKMYWYQQDPGMELHLIHYSYGVNSTEKGDLSSESTVSRIRTEHFPLTLESARPSHTSQYLCASSETVTADTEAFFGQGTRLTVV.

The chain carries TRBV5-1 and TRBJ1-1; 8 bases line up with TRBD1. The CDR3 has 13 residues. The junction had 8 bases not matched to a gene; V was cut back by 6 bases and J by 7 bases. From germline, CDR1 is SGHRS and CDR2 YFSETQ. The CDR3 DNA reads TGCGCCAGCACCAGGGGGCTGGACGGTGAAGCTTTCTTT. Protein product: CASTRGLDGEAFF.